A single sample gave rise to the 27 T cell receptor beta chains below, sequenced in a study of T-cell reconstitution after alpha-beta-depleted transplantation in children. Unique molecular identifiers were incorporated when the TCRbeta library was constructed. TCRdb used MiXCR to reprocess the PCR reads, holding one entry per CDR3 protein. The sample carries about 110,000 distinct CDR3 sequences, approximately 6.4% recorded once. This material consisted of PBMCs, mostly from graft donor cells, taken 360 days after TCRalphabeta/CD19-depleted stem cell transplant. The receptor source for this set is a male patient between 2 and 9 years old who had a stem cell transplant for acute lymphoblastic leukemia, so the T cells may come from the graft donor.

This clonotype occurred a few times. The chain carries TRBV7-3 and TRBJ1-1, with 7 bases matching TRBD1. This CDR3 is 14 amino acids long. The germline V gene encodes CDR1 SGHTA and CDR2 FQGTGA. The ends lost 6 bases at V and 4 bases at J; junction bases unmatched: 8. CDR3 region: CASSSGGPGTEAFF. The CDR3 region has the DNA TGTGCCAGCAGTTCAGGGGGTCCGGGCACTGAAGCTTTCTTT.

This clonotype turned up a few times. The chain is built from TRBV3-1 and TRBJ2-1, with 7 bases matching TRBD1. The CDR3 spans 15 residues. V lost 0 bases, J lost 9 bases, and 8 bases stayed unmatched. In germline, CDR1 is LGHDT, CDR2 YNNKEL (reference sequence). CDR3 amino acids: CASSQEQGGPTEQFF. CDR3 in DNA: TGTGCCAGCAGCCAAGAACAAGGGGGCCCTACTGAGCAGTTCTTC.

This clonotype was counted only a few times. CDR3 in amino acids: CASSPLVAGVFYEQYF. The CDR3 DNA follows: TGTGCCAGCAGCCCCCTCGTTGCGGGAGTTTTTTACGAGCAGTACTTC. This sequence joins TRBV9 and TRBJ2-7; 7 bases are a match to TRBD2. The CDR3 is 16 amino acids. Germline assignment: CDR1 SGDLS and CDR2 YYNGEE. The J segment lost 4 bases and the V segment lost 4 bases, leaving 14 bases of the junction unmatched.

This clonotype has ten or more counts. V gene TRBV27 combines with J gene TRBJ2-3; D possibly corresponds to TRBD2 (7 bases). The germline gives CDR1 MNHEY, CDR2 SMNVEV (reference sequence). CDR3 length: 17 amino acids. Trimming cost V 0 bases and J 5 bases, with 18 bases left between them. The CDR3 nucleotides read TGTGCCAGCAGTTTATCGAGGAGGGGGGGGCCTGGAGATACGCAGTATTTT. Protein product: CASSLSRRGGPGDTQYF.

This clonotype was seen a handful of times. The chain couples TRBV5-1 to TRBJ2-7, with 7 bases matching TRBD1. J lost 4 bases, V lost 2 bases, and 6 bases had no gene match. The V gene's germline CDR1 is SGHRS and CDR2 YFSETQ. The CDR3 totals 14 residues. CDR3 residues: CASSFRQGKYEQYF. The CDR3 DNA reads as TGCGCCAGCAGCTTTCGACAGGGAAAATACGAGCAGTACTTC.

This clonotype was picked up many times. V and J are TRBV28 and TRBJ2-5; the D gene is possibly TRBD2 (6 bases). This CDR3 contains 15 residues. Trimming took 6 bases from V and 0 from J, leaving 14 bases between them. Germline V gene lookup returns CDR1 MDHEN and CDR2 SYDVKM. CDR3 loop: CASSSHGGDQETQYF. In DNA, the CDR3 is TGTGCCAGCAGCTCACACGGGGGAGACCAAGAGACCCAGTACTTC.

CDR3 sequence (DNA): TGTGCCAGCAGTTTAGGTCGGGCAGTCGAGCAGTACTTC. Amino acid sequence: CASSLGRAVEQYF. The chain uses TRBV27 and TRBJ2-7; D is ambiguous. V lost 2 bases to trimming and J lost 6 bases, with 11 bases between them. Germline V gives CDR1 MNHEY, CDR2 SMNVEV (reference sequence). The CDR3 runs to 13 residues.

In this sample, this clonotype turned up many times. This sequence joins TRBV28 and TRBJ2-5; D gene ambiguous. The CDR3 consists of 13 residues. CDR1 is MDHEN and CDR2 is SYDVKM in the germline V gene. V dropped 3 bases and J dropped 2 bases, with 7 bases sitting between them. CDR3 sequence: CASSFKEQETQYF. The DNA for the CDR3 is TGTGCCAGCAGTTTTAAAGAACAAGAGACCCAGTACTTC.

This clonotype has at least ten counts. The chain joins TRBV20-1 to TRBJ2-1; 9 nucleotides match TRBD1. CDR1 and CDR2 (germline): DFQATT, SNEGSKA (reference sequence). The J segment lost 7 bases and the V segment lost 5 bases, leaving 6 bases of the junction unmatched. There are 13 residues in the CDR3. CDR3 sequence (DNA): TGCAGTGCTGGGACAGGGATGGGGAATGAGCAGTTCTTC. This sequence encodes CSAGTGMGNEQFF.

In this sample, this clonotype turned up many times. This sequence joins TRBV7-9 and TRBJ2-7; maybe TRBD2 (5 bases). CDR3 length: 17 amino acids. Deletions cut 5 bases from V and 6 bases from J, with 26 bases between. Germline CDR1 SEHNR, CDR2 FQNEAQ (reference sequence). DNA for the CDR3: TGTGCCAGCAGCCCCCCCCGGTGGACTCCTAGCCGTGTCGAGCAGTACTTC. Translated: CASSPPRWTPSRVEQYF.

This clonotype has at least ten counts. The chain uses TRBV29-1 and TRBJ2-5; possible D gene TRBD2, 5 bases. Germline V gene data show CDR1 as SQVTM and CDR2 as ANQGSEA. The CDR3 extends over 16 amino acids. Trimming shortened V by 1 base and J by 2 bases, and 17 bases separated the two germline ends. The CDR3 DNA reads TGCAGCGTTGAAGGGGAGACCTACGATCCTCAAGAGACCCAGTACTTC. It translates to CSVEGETYDPQETQYF.

V usage is TRBV3-1 and J usage is TRBJ2-2; weak D call: TRBD1 (6 bases). Germline CDR1 is LGHDT and CDR2 is YNNKEL (reference sequence). This CDR3 comprises 17 residues. CDR3 in amino acids: CTFSYSKGHTRTGELFF. DNA for the CDR3: TGTACCTTCAGCTATAGTAAGGGACATACGAGGACCGGGGAGCTGTTTTTT. Full variable domain (remainder filled in from reference TRBV3-1 and TRBJ2-2): DTAVSQTPKYLVTQMGNDKSIKCEQNLGHDTMYWYKQDSKKFLKIMFSYNNKELIINETVPNRFSPKSPDKAHLNLHINSLELGDSAVYFCTFSYSKGHTRTGELFFGEGSRLTVL.

J is TRBJ1-1 and V is TRBV29-1, with D unresolved. Per germline, CDR1 SQVTM and CDR2 ANQGSEA. CDR3 length: 10 residues. Deletions cut 7 bases from V and 4 bases from J, with 7 bases between. CDR3 coding DNA: TGCAGCGCGCATTCCACTGAAGCTTTCTTT. Its protein is CSAHSTEAFF.

This clonotype was picked up many times. V usage is TRBV7-2 and J usage is TRBJ2-1; D is tentatively TRBD1 or TRBD2 (5 bases each). Trimming shortened V by 5 bases and J by 8 bases, and 16 bases separated the two germline ends. The CDR3 is 14 residues long. The germline V gene encodes CDR1 SGHTA and CDR2 FQGNSA. CDR3 amino acids: CASSDRDRNDEQFF. The CDR3 coding sequence is TGTGCCAGCAGCGACCGGGACCGAAACGATGAGCAGTTCTTC.

In this sample, this clonotype turned up a few times. The chain couples TRBV15 to TRBJ2-5; tentative D call: TRBD2 (7 bases). Germline CDR1 and CDR2: LNHNV and YYDKDF (reference sequence). Trimming shortened V by 7 bases and J by 2 bases, and 14 bases separated the two germline ends. This CDR3 comprises 14 residues. CDR3: CATTAGARQETQYF. The CDR3 coding sequence is TGTGCCACCACGGCGGGGGCTCGGCAAGAGACCCAGTACTTC.

V usage is TRBV11-2 and J usage is TRBJ2-1; D gene uncertain. The CDR3 runs 20 residues. The V gene lost 3 bases and the J gene lost 6 bases, with 30 bases spanning the gap. The germline CDR1 and CDR2 sequences are SGHAT and FQNNGV. The CDR3 DNA reads as TGTGCCAGCAGCTTTGGCACCGCCCTTGCGTGGGCAGAACGGTCCAATGAGCAGTTCTTC. It codes for CASSFGTALAWAERSNEQFF.

This clonotype was seen at least ten times. CDR3 nucleotides: TGTGCCAGCAGCCCACAACCTCATGCAGGCGATGAGCAGTTCTTC. Residues: CASSPQPHAGDEQFF. The rearrangement joins TRBV6-2 or TRBV6-3 to TRBJ2-1; no firm D call. CDR3 size: 15 residues. Germline values: CDR1 MNHEY, CDR2 SVGEGT. V shed 6 bases and J shed 8 bases, with 20 bases lying between them.

This clonotype has ten or more counts. The chain's CDR3 is CAIKGGRGFEAFF. For the CDR3, the DNA is TGTGCCATCAAGGGGGGCAGGGGGTTTGAAGCTTTCTTT. The J gene is TRBJ1-1, the V gene TRBV10-3, with TRBD1 matching 7 bases. Germline CDR1 is ENHRY and CDR2 is SYGVKD. With V trimmed by 7 bases and J by 7 bases, 9 bases remained unmatched. The CDR3 extends over 13 amino acids.

This clonotype has a handful of counts. The chain carries TRBV7-2 and TRBJ2-6; no reliable D call. CDR3 length: 15 residues. Trimming stripped 1 base from V and 2 bases from J, with 6 bases between. Germline V lookup: CDR1 SGHTA, CDR2 FQGNSA. The CDR3 nucleotides are TGTGCCAGCAGCTTAGTCCGACCTGGGGCCAACGTCCTGACTTTC. This translates into CASSLVRPGANVLTF.

V usage is TRBV9 and J usage is TRBJ2-7; 7 bases fit TRBD1. This CDR3 is 16 amino acids long. Per germline, CDR1 SGDLS and CDR2 YYNGEE. Trimming took 1 base from V and 2 from J; bases not matched to a gene: 9. Here the CDR3 reads CASSVSSRGRTYEQYF. The CDR3 coding sequence is TGTGCCAGCAGCGTAAGTAGTAGGGGGCGAACCTACGAGCAGTACTTC.

This clonotype was seen at least ten times. The chain uses TRBV27 and TRBJ1-1; 9 bases fit TRBD1. The CDR3 loop spans 14 amino acids. Germline CDR1 reads MNHEY; CDR2 reads SMNVEV (reference sequence). V lost 5 bases to trimming and J lost 5 bases; unmatched junction nucleotides: 6. CDR3 coding DNA: TGTGCCAGCAGTCCCGGGACAGGGTTTACTGAAGCTTTCTTT. Protein: CASSPGTGFTEAFF.

Ten or more counts support this clonotype. This chain connects TRBV10-3 to TRBJ2-7, with D perhaps TRBD2 (7 bases). Germline V gene lookup returns CDR1 ENHRY and CDR2 SYGVKD. Trimming removed 4 bases at V and 5 bases at J, with 15 bases between. The CDR3 extends over 14 amino acids. In DNA form, the CDR3 reads TGTGCCATCAGTGGCGAGGGGGGGCTTGACGAGCAGTACTTC. Amino acid sequence: CAISGEGGLDEQYF.

In its sample, this clonotype was seen a few times. The V call is TRBV7-9, the J call TRBJ2-3; TRBD2 matches at 12 bases. This CDR3 comprises 16 residues. J gave up 0 bases and V 5 bases, and 3 bases lay outside the gene matches. The germline gives CDR1 SEHNR, CDR2 FQNEAQ (reference sequence). CDR3 bases: TGTGCCAGCAGCCGACTAGCGGGGGAGAGCACAGATACGCAGTATTTT. This gives the protein CASSRLAGESTDTQYF.

This clonotype showed up just a few times. The J gene is TRBJ1-5, the V gene TRBV7-9; TRBD1 aligns across 9 bases. CDR1 is SEHNR, CDR2 FQNEAQ, per germline (reference sequence). This CDR3 spans 15 amino acids. With V trimmed by 6 bases and J by 4 bases, 7 bases remained unmatched. CDR3 region: CASSPDRGTNQPQHF. The CDR3 bases are TGTGCCAGCAGTCCCGACAGGGGGACTAATCAGCCCCAGCATTTT.

This clonotype was detected ten times or more. The J gene is TRBJ2-5, the V gene TRBV6-2 or TRBV6-3; D is tentatively TRBD1 or TRBD2 (5 bases each). The ends were cut back, 8 bases at V and 4 bases at J, with 11 bases in the middle. The germline gives CDR1 MNHEY, CDR2 SVGEGT. The CDR3 spans 12 residues. CDR3 sequence (DNA): TGTGCCAGCGAGGGGCTTCGAGAGACCCAGTACTTC. Translation gives CASEGLRETQYF.

This clonotype was detected a few times. The V and J genes are TRBV7-2 and TRBJ2-7; a weak D match, TRBD2 (7 bases). This CDR3 has 15 amino acids. V shed 3 bases and J shed 0 bases, with 12 bases lying between them. From germline, CDR1 is SGHTA and CDR2 FQGNSA. The CDR3 DNA reads TGTGCCAGCAGCTTGAGGGGGGGAAGCTCCTACGAGCAGTACTTC. Protein: CASSLRGGSSYEQYF. The whole variable domain, remainder taken from reference TRBV7-2 and TRBJ2-7, is GAGVSQSPSNKVTEKGKDVELRCDPISGHTALYWYRQSLGQGLEFLIYFQGNSAPDKSGLPSDRFSAERTGGSVSTLTIQRTQQEDSAVYLCASSLRGGSSYEQYFGPGTRLTVT.

The genes are TRBV28 and TRBJ1-2; no reliable D call. Trimming left V 7 bases short and J 7 bases short, with 16 bases between. CDR1 is MDHEN and CDR2 is SYDVKM in the germline V gene. This CDR3 region has 13 residues. For the CDR3, the DNA is TGTGCCAGCACCCAACCTGGCGAACGTGGCTACACCTTC. Translated, it gives CASTQPGERGYTF.